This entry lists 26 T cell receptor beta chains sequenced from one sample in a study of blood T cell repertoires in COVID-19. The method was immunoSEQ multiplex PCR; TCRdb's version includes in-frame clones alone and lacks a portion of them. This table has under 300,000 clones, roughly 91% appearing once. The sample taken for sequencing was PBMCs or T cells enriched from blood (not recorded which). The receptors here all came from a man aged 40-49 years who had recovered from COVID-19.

For the CDR3, the DNA is TGTGCCATCAGGGGGGCAACAGGCATGAACACTGAAGCTTTCTTT. Its translation: CAIRGATGMNTEAFF. The chain employs TRBV10-3 and TRBJ1-1, with a tentative D call TRBD1 (6 bases). The length of the CDR3 is 15 residues. Germline V gene lookup returns CDR1 ENHRY and CDR2 SYGVKD. V was clipped by 6 bases and J by 0 bases, with 14 bases between them.

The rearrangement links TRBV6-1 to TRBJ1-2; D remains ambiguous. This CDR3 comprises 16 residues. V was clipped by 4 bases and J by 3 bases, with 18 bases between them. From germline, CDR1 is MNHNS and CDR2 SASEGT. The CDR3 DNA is TGTGCCAGCAGTGCCCAAACTTTAGCCTTTTACTATGGCTACACCTTC. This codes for CASSAQTLAFYYGYTF.

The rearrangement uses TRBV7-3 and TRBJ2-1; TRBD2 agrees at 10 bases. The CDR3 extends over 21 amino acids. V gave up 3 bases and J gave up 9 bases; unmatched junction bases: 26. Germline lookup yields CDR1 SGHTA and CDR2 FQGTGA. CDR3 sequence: CASSLSYRRTPIAGGAGEQFF. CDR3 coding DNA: TGTGCCAGCAGCTTGAGCTACAGGCGGACCCCTATAGCGGGAGGAGCAGGTGAGCAGTTCTTC.

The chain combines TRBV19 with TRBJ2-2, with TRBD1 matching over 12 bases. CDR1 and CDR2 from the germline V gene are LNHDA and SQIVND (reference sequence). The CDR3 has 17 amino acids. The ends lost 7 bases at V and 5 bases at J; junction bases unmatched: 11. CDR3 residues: CASMEPGQGAWTGELFF. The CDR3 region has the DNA TGTGCCAGTATGGAACCGGGACAGGGGGCCTGGACCGGGGAGCTGTTTTTT.

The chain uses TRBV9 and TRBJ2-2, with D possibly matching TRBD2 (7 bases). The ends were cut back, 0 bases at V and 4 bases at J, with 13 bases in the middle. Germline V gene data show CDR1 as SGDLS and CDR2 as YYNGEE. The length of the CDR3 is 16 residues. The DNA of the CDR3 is TGTGCCAGCAGCGTAGAGGTGCGGGGGCCCACCGGGGAGCTGTTTTTT. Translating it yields CASSVEVRGPTGELFF. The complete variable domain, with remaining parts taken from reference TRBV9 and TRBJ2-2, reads DSGVTQTPKHLITATGQRVTLRCSPRSGDLSVYWYQQSLDQGLQFLIQYYNGEERAKGNILERFSAQQFPDLHSELNLSSLELGDSALYFCASSVEVRGPTGELFFGEGSRLTVL.

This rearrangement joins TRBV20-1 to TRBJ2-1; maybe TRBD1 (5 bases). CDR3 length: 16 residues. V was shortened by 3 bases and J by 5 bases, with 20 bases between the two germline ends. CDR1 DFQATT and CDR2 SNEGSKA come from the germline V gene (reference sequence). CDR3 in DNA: TGCAGTGCTAGTCTGGTAACCCAGGGCCGGGACAATGAGCAGTTCTTC. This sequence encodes CSASLVTQGRDNEQFF.

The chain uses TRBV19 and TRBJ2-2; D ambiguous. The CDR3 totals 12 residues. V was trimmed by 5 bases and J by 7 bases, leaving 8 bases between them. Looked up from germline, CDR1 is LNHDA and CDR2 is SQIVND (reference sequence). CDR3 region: CASSFSIGELFF. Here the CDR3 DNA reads TGTGCCAGTAGTTTCAGTATCGGGGAGCTGTTTTTT.

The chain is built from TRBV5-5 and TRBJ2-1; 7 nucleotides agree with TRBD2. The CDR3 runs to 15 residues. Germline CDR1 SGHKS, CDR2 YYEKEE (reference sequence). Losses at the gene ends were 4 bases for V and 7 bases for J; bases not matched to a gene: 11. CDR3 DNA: TGTGCCAGCAGCCCCCCAGGCGTTAGCGGGAATGAGCAGTTCTTC. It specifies CASSPPGVSGNEQFF.

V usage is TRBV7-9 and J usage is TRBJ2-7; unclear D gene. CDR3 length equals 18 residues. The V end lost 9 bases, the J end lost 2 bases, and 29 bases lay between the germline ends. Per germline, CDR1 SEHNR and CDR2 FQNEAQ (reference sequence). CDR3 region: CARSLLRGPGWLAYEQYF. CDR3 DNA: TGTGCCAGATCGTTATTACGTGGTCCGGGTTGGCTAGCCTACGAGCAGTACTTC.

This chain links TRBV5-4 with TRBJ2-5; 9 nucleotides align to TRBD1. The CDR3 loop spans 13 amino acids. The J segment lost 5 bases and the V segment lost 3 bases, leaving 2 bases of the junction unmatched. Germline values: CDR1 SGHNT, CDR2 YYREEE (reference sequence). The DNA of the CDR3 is TGTGCCAGCAGCTGGGACAGGGCCGAGACCCAGTACTTC. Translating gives CASSWDRAETQYF.

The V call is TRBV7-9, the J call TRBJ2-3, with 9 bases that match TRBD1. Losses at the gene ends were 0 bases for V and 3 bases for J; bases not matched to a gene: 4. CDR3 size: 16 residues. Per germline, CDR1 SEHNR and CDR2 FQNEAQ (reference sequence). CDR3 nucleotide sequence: TGTGCCAGCAGCTTAGCCGGGGACAGGGTAACAGATACGCAGTATTTT. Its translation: CASSLAGDRVTDTQYF.

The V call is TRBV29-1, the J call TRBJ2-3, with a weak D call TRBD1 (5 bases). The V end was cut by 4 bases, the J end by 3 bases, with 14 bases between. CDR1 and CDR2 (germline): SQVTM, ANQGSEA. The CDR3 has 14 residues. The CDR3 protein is CSVAGARSTDTQYF. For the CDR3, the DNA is TGCAGCGTTGCTGGGGCCAGGTCGACAGATACGCAGTATTTT.

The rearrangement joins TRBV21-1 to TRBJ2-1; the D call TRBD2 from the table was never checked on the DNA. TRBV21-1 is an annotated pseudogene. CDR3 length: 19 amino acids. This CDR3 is CASSKPELLLSWRDNEQFF. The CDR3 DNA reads TGTGCCAGCAGCAAACCGGAACTTTTATTGAGCTGGAGAGACAATGAGCAGTTCTTC.

In DNA, the CDR3 is TGTGCCAGCAGCTTAGCTGGGACAGGGGGCGATGGCTACACCTTC. It translates to CASSLAGTGGDGYTF. The chain has TRBV7-8 and TRBJ1-2, with 12 bases identical to TRBD1. CDR3 length: 15 residues. V lost 0 bases and J lost 6; bases outside the gene matches: 2. Germline loops: CDR1 SGHVS, CDR2 FQNEAQ.

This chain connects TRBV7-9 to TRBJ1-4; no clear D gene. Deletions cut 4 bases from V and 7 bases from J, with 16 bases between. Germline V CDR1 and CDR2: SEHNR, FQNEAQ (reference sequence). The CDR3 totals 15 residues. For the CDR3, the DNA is TGTGCCAGCAGCTCTTTAAATAGGAGGAGTGAAAAACTGTTTTTT. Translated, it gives CASSSLNRRSEKLFF. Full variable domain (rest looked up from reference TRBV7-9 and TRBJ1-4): DTGVSQNPRHKITKRGQNVTFRCDPISEHNRLYWYRQTLGQGPEFLTYFQNEAQLEKSRLLSDRFSAERPKGSFSTLEIQRTEQGDSAMYLCASSSLNRRSEKLFFGSGTQLSVL.

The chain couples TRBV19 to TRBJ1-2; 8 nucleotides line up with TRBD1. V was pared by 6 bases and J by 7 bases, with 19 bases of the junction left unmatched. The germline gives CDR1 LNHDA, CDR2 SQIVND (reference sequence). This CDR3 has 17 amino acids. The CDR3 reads CASSPSNGQGPRSGYTF. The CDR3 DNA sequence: TGTGCCAGTAGCCCATCGAACGGACAGGGACCCAGGAGTGGCTACACCTTC.

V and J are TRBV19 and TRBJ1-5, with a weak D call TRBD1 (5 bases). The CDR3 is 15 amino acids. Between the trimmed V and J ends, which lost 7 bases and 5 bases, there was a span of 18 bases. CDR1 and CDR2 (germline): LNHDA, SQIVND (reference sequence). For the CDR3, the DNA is TGTGCCAGTACCGCGGACAACTTTGTGGATCAGCCCCAGCATTTT. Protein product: CASTADNFVDQPQHF.

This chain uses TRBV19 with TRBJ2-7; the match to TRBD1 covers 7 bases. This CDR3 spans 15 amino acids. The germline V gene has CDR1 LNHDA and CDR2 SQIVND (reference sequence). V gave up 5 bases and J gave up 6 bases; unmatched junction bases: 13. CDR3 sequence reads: CASSDRVTGILEQYF. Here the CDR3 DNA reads TGTGCCAGTAGTGACAGGGTTACCGGGATACTCGAGCAGTACTTC.

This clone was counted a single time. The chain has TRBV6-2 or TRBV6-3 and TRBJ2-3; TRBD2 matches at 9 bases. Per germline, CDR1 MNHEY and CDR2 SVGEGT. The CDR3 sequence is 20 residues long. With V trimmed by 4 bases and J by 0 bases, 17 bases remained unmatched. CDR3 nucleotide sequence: TGTGCCAGCAGTTCGGTCGGACTAGCGAAGACAAAACCTAGCACAGATACGCAGTATTTT. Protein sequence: CASSSVGLAKTKPSTDTQYF.

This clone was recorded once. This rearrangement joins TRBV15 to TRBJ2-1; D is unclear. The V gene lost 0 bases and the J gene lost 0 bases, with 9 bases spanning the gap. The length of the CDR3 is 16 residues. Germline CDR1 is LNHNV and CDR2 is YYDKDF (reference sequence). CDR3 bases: TGTGCCACCAGCAGAGAACTTCCGTCCTCCTACAATGAGCAGTTCTTC. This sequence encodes CATSRELPSSYNEQFF.

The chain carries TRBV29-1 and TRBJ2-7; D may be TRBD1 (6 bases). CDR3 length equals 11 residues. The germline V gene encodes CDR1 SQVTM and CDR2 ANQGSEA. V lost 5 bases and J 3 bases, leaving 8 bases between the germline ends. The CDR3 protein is CSVQGFYEQYF. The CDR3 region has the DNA TGCAGCGTTCAGGGGTTCTACGAGCAGTACTTC.

CDR3 sequence (DNA): TGTGCCAGCAGCTCCCTGCGGGCCCAGGAGACCCAGTACTTC. Protein: CASSSLRAQETQYF. The chain uses TRBV11-3 and TRBJ2-5, with a tentative D call TRBD2 (5 bases). The germline gives CDR1 SGHNT, CDR2 YENEEA. The CDR3 consists of 14 residues. V shed 4 bases and J shed 5 bases, with 14 bases lying between them.

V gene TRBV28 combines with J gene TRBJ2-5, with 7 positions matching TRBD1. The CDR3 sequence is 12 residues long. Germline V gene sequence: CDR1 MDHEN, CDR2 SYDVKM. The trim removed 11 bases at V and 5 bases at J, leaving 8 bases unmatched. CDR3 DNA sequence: TGTGCCGGGAACAGGGGCCGGGAGACCCAGTACTTC. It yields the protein CAGNRGRETQYF.

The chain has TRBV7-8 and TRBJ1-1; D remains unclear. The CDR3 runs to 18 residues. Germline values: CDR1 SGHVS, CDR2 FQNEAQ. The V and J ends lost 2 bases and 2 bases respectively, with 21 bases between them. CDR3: CASSLRGFRSGRNTEAFF. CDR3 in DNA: TGTGCCAGCAGCTTAAGAGGGTTTAGATCGGGCAGAAACACTGAAGCTTTCTTT.

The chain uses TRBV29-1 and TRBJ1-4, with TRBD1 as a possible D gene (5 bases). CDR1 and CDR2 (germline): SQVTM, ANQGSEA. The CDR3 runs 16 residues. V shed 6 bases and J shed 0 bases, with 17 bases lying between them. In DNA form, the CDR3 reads TGCAGCGTCGCTTCCGACAGTCTTGCAACTAATGAAAAACTGTTTTTT. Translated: CSVASDSLATNEKLFF.

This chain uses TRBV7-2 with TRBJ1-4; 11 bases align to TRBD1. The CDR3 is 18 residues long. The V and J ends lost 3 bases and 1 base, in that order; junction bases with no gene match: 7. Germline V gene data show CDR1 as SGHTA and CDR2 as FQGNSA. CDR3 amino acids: CASSFRRGQGVTNEKLFF. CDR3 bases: TGTGCCAGCAGCTTTCGACGGGGACAGGGGGTAACTAATGAAAAACTGTTTTTT. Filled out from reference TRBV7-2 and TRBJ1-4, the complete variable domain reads GAGVSQSPSNKVTEKGKDVELRCDPISGHTALYWYRQSLGQGLEFLIYFQGNSAPDKSGLPSDRFSAERTGGSVSTLTIQRTQQEDSAVYLCASSFRRGQGVTNEKLFFGSGTQLSVL.